Each of the 19 T cell receptor beta chains below was sequenced from the same sample in a study of identical twins. One entry per CDR3 protein, called by TCRdb with MiXCR from the 5' RACE reads. The sample shows 400,000 to 550,000 distinct CDR3 sequences, roughly a fifth of them seen only once. The data were also submitted as part of a second study, on T cells expressing NK-cell markers.

Sequencing was performed on CD4+ T cells sorted from blood. The receptors shown here come from a woman aged 18-29 years in good health.

This clonotype was detected a few times. J is TRBJ2-5 and V is TRBV7-2; D is unresolved. V was trimmed by 3 bases and J by 5 bases, leaving 10 bases between them. In germline, CDR1 is SGHTA, CDR2 FQGNSA. CDR3 length: 13 residues. The CDR3 protein is CASSFRSFETQYF. For the CDR3, the DNA is TGTGCCAGCAGCTTTAGGAGCTTCGAGACCCAGTACTTC.

This clonotype was seen only a few times. The V call is TRBV12-5, the J call TRBJ1-5, with D perhaps TRBD1 (6 bases). V dropped 5 bases and J dropped 2 bases, with 22 bases sitting between them. The CDR3 length is 18 residues. CDR1 is LGHNT, CDR2 FRNRAP, per germline. CDR3 bases: TGTGCTAGTGGTCCTATATGGGGGGCTAGTATGGGCAATCAGCCCCAGCATTTT. Amino acids: CASGPIWGASMGNQPQHF.

The gene calls are TRBV6-1 and TRBJ1-2; 9 positions agree with TRBD1. V shed 2 bases and J 8 bases; nucleotides not matched to a gene: 9. This CDR3 has 15 residues. The germline V gene encodes CDR1 MNHNS and CDR2 SASEGT. In nucleotides, the CDR3 is TGTGCCAGCAGTGAACCCCGGAACAGGGGGCAGGGCTACACCTTC. It encodes CASSEPRNRGQGYTF.

This chain uses TRBV10-3 with TRBJ2-6, with TRBD1 matching over 8 bases. The germline CDR1 and CDR2 sequences are ENHRY and SYGVKD. Trimming took 4 bases from V and 2 from J; bases not matched to a gene: 10. This CDR3 comprises 18 residues. This CDR3 is CAISGGRGRLAGANVLTF. DNA for the CDR3: TGTGCCATCAGTGGGGGCAGGGGGCGCTTAGCTGGGGCCAACGTCCTGACTTTC.

V gene TRBV20-1 combines with J gene TRBJ1-2, with 9 bases matching TRBD1. Germline assignment: CDR1 DFQATT and CDR2 SNEGSKA (reference sequence). The J segment lost 8 bases and the V segment lost 4 bases, leaving 5 bases of the junction unmatched. The CDR3 totals 12 residues. As DNA, the CDR3 is TGCAGTGCTACGGGACAGGGTTACGGCTACACCTTC. Translated: CSATGQGYGYTF.

The chain is built from TRBV24-1 and TRBJ2-1; 10 bases map to TRBD2. The CDR3 sequence is 15 residues long. The germline gives CDR1 KGHDR, CDR2 SFDVKD. With V trimmed by 5 bases and J by 0 bases, 0 bases remained unmatched. CDR3 nucleotides: TGTGCCACCAGTGCTAGCGGGAGCTCCTACAATGAGCAGTTCTTC. Translated, it gives CATSASGSSYNEQFF.

V usage is TRBV5-6 and J usage is TRBJ2-3; 9 positions match TRBD2. V shed 2 bases, J shed 2 bases, and the junction held 6 bases outside the gene matches. Germline loops: CDR1 SGHDT, CDR2 YYEEEE. The CDR3 is 16 amino acids. The CDR3 DNA reads as TGTGCCAGCAGCTTTGGACTAGCGCGATACACAGATACGCAGTATTTT. Protein: CASSFGLARYTDTQYF.

This clonotype has at least ten counts. This sequence joins TRBV20-1 and TRBJ1-2; D not resolved. V dropped 0 bases and J dropped 2 bases, with 7 bases sitting between them. This CDR3 contains 13 residues. CDR1 is DFQATT and CDR2 is SNEGSKA in the germline V gene (reference sequence). The CDR3 protein is CSAREAANYGYTF. CDR3 nucleotides: TGCAGTGCTAGAGAGGCAGCGAACTATGGCTACACCTTC.

The chain is built from TRBV20-1 and TRBJ2-1; D gene unclear. The V end lost 1 base, the J end lost 15 bases, and 25 bases lay between the germline ends. CDR1 DFQATT and CDR2 SNEGSKA come from the germline V gene (reference sequence). The CDR3 has 15 residues. The CDR3 reads CSARGGRNQDRRPFF. The CDR3 nucleotides read TGCAGTGCTAGAGGCGGCCGGAATCAGGACCGACGTCCGTTCTTC.

The V call is TRBV27, the J call TRBJ2-7; TRBD1 matches at 9 bases. The trim removed 8 bases at V and 7 bases at J, leaving 15 bases unmatched. CDR1 is MNHEY and CDR2 is SMNVEV in the germline V gene (reference sequence). This CDR3 has 15 residues. The CDR3 loop reads CASSPRGQGPWEQYF. The CDR3 coding sequence is TGTGCCAGCTCCCCGAGAGGACAGGGGCCGTGGGAGCAGTACTTC.

This clonotype was observed at least ten times. This sequence joins TRBV12-3 or TRBV12-4 and TRBJ1-1; possible D gene TRBD1, 5 bases. This CDR3 comprises 11 residues. Trimming removed 6 bases at V and 10 bases at J, with 12 bases between. The CDR3 loop reads CASSLQAAAFF. CDR3 DNA sequence: TGTGCCAGCAGCCTACAGGCGGCAGCTTTCTTT.

This clonotype was seen more than once but under ten times. This rearrangement joins TRBV6-1 to TRBJ2-3; D is uncertain. Between the trimmed V and J ends, which lost 6 bases and 2 bases, there was a span of 12 bases. The germline CDR1 and CDR2 sequences are MNHNS and SASEGT. This CDR3 is built from 14 residues. As DNA, the CDR3 is TGTGCCAGCAGCCCTCGGAGAAACACAGATACGCAGTATTTT. It is translated as CASSPRRNTDTQYF.

V usage is TRBV4-3 and J usage is TRBJ1-1, with D tentatively TRBD1 (5 bases). From germline, CDR1 is LGHNA and CDR2 YSLEER. Trimming took 1 base from V and 6 from J, leaving 18 bases between them. The length of the CDR3 is 16 residues. CDR3 region: CASSQGGSREIAEAFF. The CDR3 region has the DNA TGCGCCAGCAGCCAAGGGGGAAGCAGGGAAATAGCTGAAGCTTTCTTT.

This clonotype was seen a few times. J is TRBJ2-1 and V is TRBV20-1, with TRBD2 matching 10 bases. Germline CDR1 reads DFQATT; CDR2 reads SNEGSKA (reference sequence). This CDR3 contains 17 residues. The J segment lost 7 bases and the V segment lost 5 bases, leaving 17 bases of the junction unmatched. The CDR3 region is CSAGGRAVGLARNEQFF. The CDR3 DNA is TGCAGTGCTGGAGGAAGGGCTGTGGGACTAGCGAGGAATGAGCAGTTCTTC.

This clonotype was found a few times. The V call is TRBV2, the J call TRBJ2-1, with TRBD1 as a possible D gene (6 bases). V was shortened by 9 bases and J by 2 bases, with 17 bases between the two germline ends. Germline lookup yields CDR1 SNHLY and CDR2 FYNNEI. The CDR3 sequence is 15 residues long. The CDR3 spells CASGSGTRTYNEQFF. In nucleotides, the CDR3 is TGTGCCAGTGGTTCCGGGACAAGGACCTACAATGAGCAGTTCTTC. Looking up the rest from reference TRBV2 and TRBJ2-1 gives the full variable domain: EPEVTQTPSHQVTQMGQEVILRCVPISNHLYFYWYRQILGQKVEFLVSFYNNEISEKSEIFDDQFSVERPDGSNFTLKIRSTKLEDSAMYFCASGSGTRTYNEQFFGPGTRLTVL.

The chain has TRBV7-2 and TRBJ2-2; D remains ambiguous. CDR1 and CDR2 from the germline V gene are SGHTA and FQGNSA. The CDR3 length is 16 residues. V was pared by 5 bases and J by 4 bases, with 17 bases between. The DNA for the CDR3 is TGTGCCAGCAGCCTTAAACTGACTTCCCTCACCGGGGAGCTGTTTTTT. Translation gives CASSLKLTSLTGELFF.

This clonotype appeared a few times. This chain links TRBV6-4 with TRBJ2-1; 15 bases align to TRBD2. J gave up 8 bases and V 4 bases, and 9 bases lay outside the gene matches. CDR3 size: 17 residues. Germline V lookup: CDR1 MRHNA, CDR2 SNTAGT. This CDR3 reads CASSGRTSGGAVHEQFF. CDR3 in DNA: TGTGCCAGCAGTGGGAGGACTAGCGGGGGGGCCGTACATGAGCAGTTCTTC.

This rearrangement joins TRBV5-1 to TRBJ2-3, with D maybe TRBD2 (7 bases). The CDR3 runs 14 residues. CDR1 and CDR2 (germline): SGHRS, YFSETQ. Trimming cost V 6 bases and J 4 bases, with 15 bases left between them. CDR3 in DNA: TGCGCCAGCACGGGGGGCGGGGGAGCAGATACGCAGTATTTT. Its translation is CASTGGGGADTQYF.

The rearrangement uses TRBV7-2 and TRBJ2-5; the D is unclear. Germline V gives CDR1 SGHTA, CDR2 FQGNSA. Trimming pared 0 bases from V and 5 bases from J, leaving 10 bases between. CDR3 length: 14 amino acids. The CDR3 coding sequence is TGTGCCAGCAGCTTAGCGGGGTGGCTTGAGACCCAGTACTTC. Protein product: CASSLAGWLETQYF.